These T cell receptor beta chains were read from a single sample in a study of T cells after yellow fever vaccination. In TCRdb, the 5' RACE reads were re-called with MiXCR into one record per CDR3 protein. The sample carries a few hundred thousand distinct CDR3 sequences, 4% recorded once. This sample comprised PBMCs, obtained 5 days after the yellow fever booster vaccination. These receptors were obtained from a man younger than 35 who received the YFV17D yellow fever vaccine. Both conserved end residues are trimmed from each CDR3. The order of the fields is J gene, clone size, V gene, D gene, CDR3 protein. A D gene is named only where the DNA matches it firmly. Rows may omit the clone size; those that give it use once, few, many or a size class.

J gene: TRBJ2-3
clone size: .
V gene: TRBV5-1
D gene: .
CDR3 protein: ASSSPEGGGADTQY

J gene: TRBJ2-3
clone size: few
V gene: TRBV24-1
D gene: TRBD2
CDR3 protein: ATNRGDTDTQY

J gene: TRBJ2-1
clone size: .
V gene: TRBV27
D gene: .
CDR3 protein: ASSAGSGAYRDEQF

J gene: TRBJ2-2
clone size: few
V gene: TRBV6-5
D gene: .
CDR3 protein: ASSYWAGSNTGELF

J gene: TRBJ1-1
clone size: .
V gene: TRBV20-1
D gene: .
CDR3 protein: SARGIPEAF

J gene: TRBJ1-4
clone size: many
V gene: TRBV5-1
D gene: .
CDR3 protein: ASRRLGTINEKLF

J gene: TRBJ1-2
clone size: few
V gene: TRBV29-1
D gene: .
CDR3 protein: SVGQSGYT

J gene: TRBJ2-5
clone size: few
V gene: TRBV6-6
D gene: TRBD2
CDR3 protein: ASSLTSGEVKQTQY

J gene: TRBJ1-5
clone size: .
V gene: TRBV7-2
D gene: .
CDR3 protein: ASSFGTLSQQPQH

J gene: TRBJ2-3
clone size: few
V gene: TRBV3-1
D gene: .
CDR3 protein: ASSQMQGTDTQY

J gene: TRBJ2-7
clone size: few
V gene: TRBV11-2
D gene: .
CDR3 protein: ASSLRPGNEQY

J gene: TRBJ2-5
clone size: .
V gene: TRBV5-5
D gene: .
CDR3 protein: ASSYGVVAPQETQY

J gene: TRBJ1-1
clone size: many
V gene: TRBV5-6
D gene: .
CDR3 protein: ASSQLQGEAF

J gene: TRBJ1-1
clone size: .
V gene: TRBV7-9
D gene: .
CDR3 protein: ANTRPSTTEAF

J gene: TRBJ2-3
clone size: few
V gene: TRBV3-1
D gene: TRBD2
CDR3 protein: ASAESSGGVLGDTQY

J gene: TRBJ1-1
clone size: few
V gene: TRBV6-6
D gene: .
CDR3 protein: ASSYAQGEKAF

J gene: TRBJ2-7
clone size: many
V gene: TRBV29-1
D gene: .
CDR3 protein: SVSWRAPYEQY

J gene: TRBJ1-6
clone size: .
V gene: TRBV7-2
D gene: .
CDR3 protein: ASSLLGRNNSPLH

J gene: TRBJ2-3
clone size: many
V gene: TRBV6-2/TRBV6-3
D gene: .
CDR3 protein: ASSHTDTQY

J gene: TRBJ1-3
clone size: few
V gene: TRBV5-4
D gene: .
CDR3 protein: ASSSPATGNTIY

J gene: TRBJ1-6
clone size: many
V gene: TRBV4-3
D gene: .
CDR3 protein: ASRDSFNSPLH

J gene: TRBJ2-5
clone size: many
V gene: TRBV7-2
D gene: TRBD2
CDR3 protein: ASSPGLVPYQETQY

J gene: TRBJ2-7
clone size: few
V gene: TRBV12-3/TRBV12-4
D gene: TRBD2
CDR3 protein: ASSISGGTYEQY

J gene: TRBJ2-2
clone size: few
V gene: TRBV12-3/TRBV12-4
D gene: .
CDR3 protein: ASSLRGFGAGELF

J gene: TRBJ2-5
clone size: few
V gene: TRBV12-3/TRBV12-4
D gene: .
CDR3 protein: ASSLGGRDKETQY

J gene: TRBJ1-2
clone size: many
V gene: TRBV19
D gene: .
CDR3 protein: ASSIWGNYGYT

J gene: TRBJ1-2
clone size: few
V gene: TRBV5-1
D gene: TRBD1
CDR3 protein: ASSPRGLEDGYT

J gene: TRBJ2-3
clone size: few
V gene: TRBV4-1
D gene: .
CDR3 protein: ASSQGRGIDTQY

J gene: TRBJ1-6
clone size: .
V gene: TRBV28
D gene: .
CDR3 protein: ASSGSRGINSPLH

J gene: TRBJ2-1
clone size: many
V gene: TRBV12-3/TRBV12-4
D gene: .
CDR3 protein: ASSFQFYNEQF

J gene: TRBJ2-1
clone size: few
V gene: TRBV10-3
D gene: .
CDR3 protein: AISVHPKNEQF

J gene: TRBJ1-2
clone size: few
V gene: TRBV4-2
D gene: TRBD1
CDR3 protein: ASSHPRDRGSYGYT

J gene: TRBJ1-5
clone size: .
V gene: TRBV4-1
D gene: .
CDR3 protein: ASSQVSVPGVTPQH

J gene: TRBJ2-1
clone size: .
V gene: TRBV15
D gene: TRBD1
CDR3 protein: ATSRDAGQGFNEQF

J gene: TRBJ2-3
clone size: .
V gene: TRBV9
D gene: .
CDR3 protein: ASSVHYTDTQY

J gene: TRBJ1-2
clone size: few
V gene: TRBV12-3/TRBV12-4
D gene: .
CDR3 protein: ASRTGTYGYT

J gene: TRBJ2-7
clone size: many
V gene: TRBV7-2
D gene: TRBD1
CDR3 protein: ASSSKKGAPSYEQY

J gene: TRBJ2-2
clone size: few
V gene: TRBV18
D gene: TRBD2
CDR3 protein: ASSPTGGTYLFAGELF

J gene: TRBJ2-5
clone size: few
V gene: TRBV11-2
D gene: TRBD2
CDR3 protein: ASSLGSGGAQETQY

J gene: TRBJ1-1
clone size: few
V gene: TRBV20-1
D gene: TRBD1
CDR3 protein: SAKTGSPINSNTEAF

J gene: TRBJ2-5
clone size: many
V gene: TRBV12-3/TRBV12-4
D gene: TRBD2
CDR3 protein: ASSFSSGGAETQY